The present entry profiles one T cell receptor (beta chain) with its context. Its antigen is not known. TCR beta CDR3 regions were amplified from RNA. When the TCR CDR3 underwent first-round RT-PCR, the HTBI primer set was used. A single record per CDR3 protein comes from TCRdb applying MiXCR to the multiplex PCR reads. The sample records hundreds of thousands of distinct CDR3 sequences, about 20% being singletons. The sample belongs to a study of T cells in Graves' hyperthyroidism and ophthalmopathy. Study results and limitations: The model identified upcoming ophthalmopathy a median around 6 months ahead of onset. A 13 V-J model separated ophthalmopathy from stable hyperthyroidism. Blood also held most thyroid clonotypes expanded beyond 0.001.

The clonotype was recovered from a man younger than 40 with Graves' ophthalmopathy. Sequenced: blood.

Here the CDR3 reads CASLTGEGYTF. In nucleotides, the CDR3 is TGTGCCAGCCTTACAGGGGAGGGCTACACCTTC. The V gene is TRBV12-3 or TRBV12-4, the J gene TRBJ1-2; 7 nucleotides match TRBD1. CDR3 size: 11 residues. V was pared by 8 bases and J by 8 bases, with 5 bases of the junction left unmatched.